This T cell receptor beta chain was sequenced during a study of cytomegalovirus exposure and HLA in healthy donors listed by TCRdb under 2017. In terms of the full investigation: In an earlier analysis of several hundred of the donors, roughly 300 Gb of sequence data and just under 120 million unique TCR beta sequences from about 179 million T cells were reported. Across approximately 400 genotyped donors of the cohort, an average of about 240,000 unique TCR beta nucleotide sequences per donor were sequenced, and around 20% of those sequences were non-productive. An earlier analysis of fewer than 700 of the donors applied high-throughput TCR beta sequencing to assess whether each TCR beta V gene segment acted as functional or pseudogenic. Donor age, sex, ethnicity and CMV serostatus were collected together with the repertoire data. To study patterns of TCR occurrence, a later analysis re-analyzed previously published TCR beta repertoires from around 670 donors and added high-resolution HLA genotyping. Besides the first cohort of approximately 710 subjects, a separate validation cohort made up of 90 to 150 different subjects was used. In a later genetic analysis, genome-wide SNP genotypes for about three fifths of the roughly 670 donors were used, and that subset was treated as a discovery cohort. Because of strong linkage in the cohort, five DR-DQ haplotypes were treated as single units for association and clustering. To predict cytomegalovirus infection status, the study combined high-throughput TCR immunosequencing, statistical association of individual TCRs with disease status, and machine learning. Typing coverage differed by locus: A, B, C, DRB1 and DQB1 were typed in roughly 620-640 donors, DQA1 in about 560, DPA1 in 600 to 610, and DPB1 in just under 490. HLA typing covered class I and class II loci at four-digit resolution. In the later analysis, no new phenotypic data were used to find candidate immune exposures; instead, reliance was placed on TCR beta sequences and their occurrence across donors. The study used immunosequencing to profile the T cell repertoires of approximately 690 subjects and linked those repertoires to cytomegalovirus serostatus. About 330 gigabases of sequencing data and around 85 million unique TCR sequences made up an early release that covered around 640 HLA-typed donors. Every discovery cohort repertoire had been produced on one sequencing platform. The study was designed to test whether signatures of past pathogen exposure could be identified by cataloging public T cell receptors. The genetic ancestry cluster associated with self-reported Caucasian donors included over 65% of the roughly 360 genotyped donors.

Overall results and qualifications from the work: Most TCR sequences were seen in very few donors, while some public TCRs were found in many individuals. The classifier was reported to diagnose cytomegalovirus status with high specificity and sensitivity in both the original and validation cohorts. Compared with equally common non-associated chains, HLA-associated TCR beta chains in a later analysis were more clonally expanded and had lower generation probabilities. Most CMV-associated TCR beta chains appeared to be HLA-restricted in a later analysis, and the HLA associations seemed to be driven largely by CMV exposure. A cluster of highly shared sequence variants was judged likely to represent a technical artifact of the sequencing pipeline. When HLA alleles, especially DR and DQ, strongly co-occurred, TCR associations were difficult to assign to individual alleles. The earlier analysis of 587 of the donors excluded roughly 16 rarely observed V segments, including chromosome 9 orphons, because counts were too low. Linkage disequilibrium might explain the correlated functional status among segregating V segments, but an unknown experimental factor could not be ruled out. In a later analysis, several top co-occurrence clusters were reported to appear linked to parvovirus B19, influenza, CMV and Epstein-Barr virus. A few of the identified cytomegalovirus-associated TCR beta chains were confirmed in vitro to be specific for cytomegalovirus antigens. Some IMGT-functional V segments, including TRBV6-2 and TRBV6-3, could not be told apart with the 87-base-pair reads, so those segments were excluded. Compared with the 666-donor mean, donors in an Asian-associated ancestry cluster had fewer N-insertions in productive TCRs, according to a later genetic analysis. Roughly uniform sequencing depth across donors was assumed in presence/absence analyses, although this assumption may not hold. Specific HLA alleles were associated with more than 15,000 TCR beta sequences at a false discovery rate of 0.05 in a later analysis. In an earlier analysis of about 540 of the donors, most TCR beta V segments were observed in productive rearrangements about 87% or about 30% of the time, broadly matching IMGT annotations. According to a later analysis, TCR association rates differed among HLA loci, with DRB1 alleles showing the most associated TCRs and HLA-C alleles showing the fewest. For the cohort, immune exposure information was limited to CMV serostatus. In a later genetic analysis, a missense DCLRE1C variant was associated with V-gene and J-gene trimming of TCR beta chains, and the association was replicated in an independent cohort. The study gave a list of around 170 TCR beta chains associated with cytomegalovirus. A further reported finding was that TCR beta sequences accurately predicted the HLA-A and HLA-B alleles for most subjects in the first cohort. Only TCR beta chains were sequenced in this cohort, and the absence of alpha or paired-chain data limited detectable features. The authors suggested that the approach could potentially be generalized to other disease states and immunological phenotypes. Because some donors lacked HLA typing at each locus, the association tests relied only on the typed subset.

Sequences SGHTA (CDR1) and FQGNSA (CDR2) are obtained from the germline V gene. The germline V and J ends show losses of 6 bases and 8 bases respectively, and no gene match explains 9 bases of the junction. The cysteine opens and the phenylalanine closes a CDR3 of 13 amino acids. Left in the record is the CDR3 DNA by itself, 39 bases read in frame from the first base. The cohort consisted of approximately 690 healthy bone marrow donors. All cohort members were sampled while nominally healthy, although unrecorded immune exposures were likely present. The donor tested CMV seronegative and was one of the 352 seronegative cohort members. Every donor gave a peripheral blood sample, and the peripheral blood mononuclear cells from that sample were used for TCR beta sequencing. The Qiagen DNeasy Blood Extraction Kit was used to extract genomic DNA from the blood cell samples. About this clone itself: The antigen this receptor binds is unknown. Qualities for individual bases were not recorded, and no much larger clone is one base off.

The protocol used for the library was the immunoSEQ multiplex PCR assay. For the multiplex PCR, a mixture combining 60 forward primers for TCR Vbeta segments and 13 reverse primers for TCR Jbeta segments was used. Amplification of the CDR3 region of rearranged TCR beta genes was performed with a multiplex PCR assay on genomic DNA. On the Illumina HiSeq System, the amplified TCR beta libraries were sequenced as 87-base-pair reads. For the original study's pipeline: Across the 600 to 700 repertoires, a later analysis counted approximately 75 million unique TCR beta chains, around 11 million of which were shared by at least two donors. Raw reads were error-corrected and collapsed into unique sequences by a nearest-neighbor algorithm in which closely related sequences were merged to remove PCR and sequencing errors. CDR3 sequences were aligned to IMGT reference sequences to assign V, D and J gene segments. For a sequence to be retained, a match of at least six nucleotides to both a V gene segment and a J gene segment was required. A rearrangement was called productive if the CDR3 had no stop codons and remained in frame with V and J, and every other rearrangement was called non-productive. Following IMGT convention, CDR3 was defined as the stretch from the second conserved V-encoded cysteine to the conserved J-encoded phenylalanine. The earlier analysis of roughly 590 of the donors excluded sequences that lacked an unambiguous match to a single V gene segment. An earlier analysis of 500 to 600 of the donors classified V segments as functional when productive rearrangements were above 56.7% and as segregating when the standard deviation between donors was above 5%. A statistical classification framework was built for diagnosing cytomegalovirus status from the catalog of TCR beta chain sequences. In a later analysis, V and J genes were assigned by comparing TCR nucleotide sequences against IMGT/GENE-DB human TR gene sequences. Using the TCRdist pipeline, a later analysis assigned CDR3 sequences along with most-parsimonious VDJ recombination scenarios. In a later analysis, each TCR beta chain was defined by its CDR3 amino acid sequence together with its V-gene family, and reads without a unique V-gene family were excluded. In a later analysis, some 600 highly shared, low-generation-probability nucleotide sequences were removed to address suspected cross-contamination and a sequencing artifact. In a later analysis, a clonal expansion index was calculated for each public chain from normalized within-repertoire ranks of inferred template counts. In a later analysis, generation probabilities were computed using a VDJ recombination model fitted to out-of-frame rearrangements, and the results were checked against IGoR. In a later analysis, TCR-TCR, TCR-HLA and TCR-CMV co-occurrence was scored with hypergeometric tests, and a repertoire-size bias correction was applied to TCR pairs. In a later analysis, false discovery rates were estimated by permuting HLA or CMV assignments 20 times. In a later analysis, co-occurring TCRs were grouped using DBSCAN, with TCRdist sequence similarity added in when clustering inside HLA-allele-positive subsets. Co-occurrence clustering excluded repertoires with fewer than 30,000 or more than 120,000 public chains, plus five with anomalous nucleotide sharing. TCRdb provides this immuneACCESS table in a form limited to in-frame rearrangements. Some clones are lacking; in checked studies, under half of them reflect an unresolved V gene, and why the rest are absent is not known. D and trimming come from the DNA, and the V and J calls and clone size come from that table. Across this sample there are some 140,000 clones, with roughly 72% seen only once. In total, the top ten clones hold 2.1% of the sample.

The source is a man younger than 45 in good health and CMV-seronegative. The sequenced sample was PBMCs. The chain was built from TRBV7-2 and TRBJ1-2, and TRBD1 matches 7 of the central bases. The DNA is TGTGCCAGCAGATTACCCCCGGGACAGGGCTACACCTTC. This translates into CASRLPPGQGYTF.